What follows are 19 T cell receptor beta chains derived from one specimen sequenced in a study of monozygotic twins with inflammatory bowel disease. TCRdb re-called the 5' RACE reads and shows each CDR3 protein once, DNA omitted. The clone table shows tens of thousands of distinct CDR3 sequences, with the ten largest holding 6.5% to 9%. The sequencing sample was made of blood. The receptors derive from a human donor with ulcerative colitis or Crohn's disease, or a healthy co-twin of an affected twin (not recorded which).

The V gene is TRBV12-3 or TRBV12-4, the J gene TRBJ2-3; TCRdb proposes TRBD1, but this gene call is untestable without DNA. The CDR3 extends over 15 amino acids. The chain's CDR3 is CASSVGGRSSDTQYF.

This chain uses TRBV5-1 with TRBJ2-3. The CDR3 length is 13 residues. Germline CDR1 reads SGHRS; CDR2 reads YFSETQ. This CDR3 reads CASRTEFPDTQYF.

V usage is TRBV5-4 and J usage is TRBJ2-5; with no DNA, the TCRdb D assignment of TRBD2 cannot be verified. The CDR3 length is 17 residues. Germline lookup yields CDR1 SGHNT and CDR2 YYREEE (reference sequence). Here the CDR3 reads CASSSVEPWDSQETQYF.

CDR3 region: CASSQDRQGARGYTF. The chain has TRBV3-1 and TRBJ1-2; TCRdb's D call, TRBD1, is unchecked because there is no DNA. The CDR3 has 15 residues. CDR1 and CDR2 from the germline V gene are LGHDT and YNNKEL (reference sequence).

The V gene is TRBV12-3 or TRBV12-4, the J gene TRBJ2-7. The CDR3 is 11 amino acids. Here the CDR3 reads CASSLVYEQYF.

The CDR3 sequence is CASSPRVGPTEAFF. V usage is TRBV7-8 and J usage is TRBJ1-1; TCRdb returns TRBD1, unconfirmable since there is no DNA. Germline V gives CDR1 SGHVS, CDR2 FQNEAQ. The CDR3 contains 14 residues.

V and J are TRBV20-1 and TRBJ2-2; the TRBD1 assignment by TCRdb is unverifiable without DNA. The CDR3 consists of 14 residues. Germline V lookup: CDR1 DFQATT, CDR2 SNEGSKA (reference sequence). The CDR3 region is CSARGTGGPGELFF.

The chain employs TRBV5-1 and TRBJ2-1; the TCRdb call, TRBD2, lacks DNA for checking. The CDR3 has 16 amino acids. CDR1 is SGHRS and CDR2 is YFSETQ in the germline V gene. The CDR3 here is CASSPRTSGGYNEQFF. Full variable domain (missing parts from reference TRBV5-1 and TRBJ2-1): KAGVTQTPRYLIKTRGQQVTLSCSPISGHRSVSWYQQTPGQGLQFLFEYFSETQRNKGNFPGRFSGRQFSNSRSEMNVSTLELGDSALYLCASSPRTSGGYNEQFFGPGTRLTVL.

The V and J genes are TRBV6-1 and TRBJ1-2; TCRdb selects TRBD1, and the lack of DNA leaves this call unchecked. The germline CDR1 and CDR2 sequences are MNHNS and SASEGT. The CDR3 extends over 13 amino acids. CDR3: CASRSDRARGYTF.

The rearrangement uses TRBV20-1 and TRBJ1-2; TCRdb's D gene call, TRBD1, goes unchecked for lack of DNA. The germline V gene has CDR1 DFQATT and CDR2 SNEGSKA (reference sequence). This CDR3 is 14 amino acids long. CDR3 region: CSAQVATGGTGYTF.

The genes are TRBV6-2 or TRBV6-3 and TRBJ1-6; the D call of TRBD1 rests on TCRdb alone, since no DNA is present to check it. Per germline, CDR1 MNHEY and CDR2 SVGEGT. The CDR3 contains 15 residues. CDR3 region: CASSYSSGGGRPLHF.

The chain couples TRBV7-6 to TRBJ1-1. The CDR3 length is 14 residues. Germline loops: CDR1 SGHVS, CDR2 FNYEAQ. The CDR3 sequence is CASRSWGKNTEAFF.

Here the CDR3 reads CASSLARTRDGYTF. This chain joins TRBV7-9 and TRBJ1-2; TCRdb selects TRBD1, and the lack of DNA leaves this call unchecked. CDR1 is SEHNR and CDR2 is FQNEAQ in the germline V gene (reference sequence). The CDR3 is 14 residues long.

The J gene is TRBJ1-1, the V gene TRBV20-1; TCRdb returns TRBD1, unconfirmable since there is no DNA. This CDR3 contains 14 residues. Germline V CDR1 and CDR2: DFQATT, SNEGSKA (reference sequence). The chain's CDR3 is CSAPHPGQVTEAFF.

The chain uses TRBV4-1 and TRBJ2-6; TCRdb calls TRBD1, which cannot be checked without DNA. CDR3 length equals 16 residues. The germline V gene encodes CDR1 MGHRA and CDR2 YSYEKL. The CDR3 sequence is CASSQEGGAGANVLTF.

This chain connects TRBV5-6 to TRBJ1-1; TCRdb outputs TRBD1, but without DNA this stays unchecked. The CDR3 is 13 residues long. Germline V gene lookup returns CDR1 SGHDT and CDR2 YYEEEE. The CDR3 spells CASSLEDWGEAFF.

This chain links TRBV7-2 with TRBJ2-1; TCRdb names TRBD1, which stays unverified in the absence of DNA. Germline V gives CDR1 SGHTA, CDR2 FQGNSA. The CDR3 has 17 amino acids. CDR3 in amino acids: CASTLAGGPFSYNEQFF.

The CDR3 spells CSAKTGTRTGNQPQHF. J is TRBJ1-5 and V is TRBV20-1; the TCRdb D gene call, TRBD1, has no DNA to confirm it. CDR1 is DFQATT, CDR2 SNEGSKA, per germline (reference sequence). CDR3 size: 16 residues.

The rearrangement joins TRBV7-8 to TRBJ1-3; no DNA is available, so the TRBD1 call from TCRdb remains unchecked. The CDR3 length is 17 residues. Germline loops: CDR1 SGHVS, CDR2 FQNEAQ. CDR3 in amino acids: CASSLLTPGAGGNTIYF.